This section outlines one T cell receptor (beta chain) sequence together with its context. Its antigen is unidentified. This sample was included in a study of cytomegalovirus exposure and HLA in healthy donors. Study observations and caveats: It was 150 to 200 TCR beta chains that were listed as cytomegalovirus-associated. Most TCR sequences showed up rarely, but some public TCRs showed up in many donors. Later, an analysis found that TCR clusters from the first cohort tended to co-occur in the 90 to 150 validation repertoires. In vitro experiments confirmed that a few CMV-associated chains were specific for CMV antigens.

Produced via immunoSEQ multiplex PCR; TCRdb's table is partial and in-frame only. Of 130,000 to 150,000 clones listed, about 86% were seen once; the top ten hold approximately 8.5%. Sequencing used PBMCs. The clonotype was recovered from a woman under 30 in good health and CMV-seropositive.

The CDR3 DNA reads as TGTGCCAGCAGCTTAACGACAGTGTCCGGGGAGCTGTTTTTT. This translates into CASSLTTVSGELFF. The chain uses TRBV7-3 and TRBJ2-2; D may be TRBD1 (5 bases). This CDR3 comprises 14 residues. Germline lookup yields CDR1 SGHTA and CDR2 FQGTGA. V shed 0 bases and J shed 6 bases, with 8 bases lying between them. Together with reference TRBV7-3 and TRBJ2-2, the CDR3 gives the full variable domain: GAGVSQTPSNKVTEKGKYVELRCDPISGHTALYWYRQSLGQGPEFLIYFQGTGAADDSGLPNDRFFAVRPEGSVSTLKIQRTERGDSAVYLCASSLTTVSGELFFGEGSRLTVL.